A selection of T cell receptor beta chains follows, all from one sample in a study of T cell changes during pregnancy in multiple sclerosis. The repertoire was sequenced with immunoSEQ multiplex PCR; TCRdb's copy has only in-frame clones and lacks some. The table includes 45,000 to 55,000 clones, around 92% detected once. This specimen consisted of CD4+ T cells from peripheral blood mononuclear cells, obtained in the second trimester of pregnancy. The receptors here all came from a female donor in good health, enrolled as a control in a pregnancy study. The CDR3 runs from the conserved cysteine through the conserved F or W. A D gene is named only where the DNA matches it firmly. Clone size, where shown, is once, few, many, or a class for clones that have expanded.

clone size | J gene | CDR3 length | V gene | D gene | CDR3 protein | CDR3 DNA
few | TRBJ1-5 | 15 | TRBV5-1 | . | CASSLGVNGNQPQHF | TGCGCCAGCAGCCTTGGAGTTAACGGCAATCAGCCCCAGCATTTT
. | TRBJ2-2 | 18 | TRBV7-9 | TRBD1 | CASSPKIGQGARTGELFF | TGTGCCAGCAGCCCAAAGATCGGACAGGGGGCGCGGACCGGGGAGCTGTTTTTT
. | TRBJ2-6 | 13 | TRBV9 | . | CASRGSGANVLTF | TGTGCCAGCCGGGGCTCTGGGGCCAACGTCCTGACTTTC
. | TRBJ2-2 | 14 | TRBV9 | . | CASSVGTNTGELFF | TGTGCCAGCAGCGTAGGGACTAACACCGGGGAGCTGTTTTTT
once | TRBJ1-2 | 14 | TRBV11-1 | . | CASSLGVAGYGYTF | TGTGCCAGCAGCTTAGGTGTGGCTGGCTATGGCTACACCTTC
. | TRBJ2-1 | 15 | TRBV5-1 | TRBD1 | CASSLGTGSFNEQFF | TGCGCCAGCAGCTTAGGGACAGGGAGTTTCAATGAGCAGTTCTTC
once | TRBJ2-1 | 16 | TRBV2 | TRBD2 | CASMGLAGGPTPREFF | TGTGCCAGCATGGGACTAGCGGGGGGGCCGACGCCTCGGGAGTTCTTC
. | TRBJ2-3 | 14 | TRBV7-7 | . | CASSLGTSTDTQYF | TGTGCTAGCAGCTTAGGGACTAGCACAGATACGCAGTATTTT
. | TRBJ1-3 | 15 | TRBV19 | . | CASSMRGGTGNTIYF | TGTGCCAGTAGTATGAGAGGCGGGACCGGAAACACCATATATTTT
. | TRBJ1-2 | 16 | TRBV7-3 | TRBD1 | CASSFPGQGVNYGYTF | TGTGCCAGCAGCTTCCCCGGACAGGGGGTGAACTATGGCTACACCTTC
. | TRBJ2-1 | 14 | TRBV28 | TRBD2 | CASSLAGGSNEQFF | TGTGCCAGCTCTCTAGCGGGAGGATCAAATGAGCAGTTCTTC
. | TRBJ1-2 | 15 | TRBV11-2 | TRBD1 | CASSPRDRAFYGYTF | TGTGCCAGCAGCCCCCGGGACAGGGCTTTCTATGGCTACACCTTC
. | TRBJ2-1 | 16 | TRBV2 | TRBD2 | CASRSLAGGLFNEQFF | TGTGCCAGCCGTTCTCTAGCGGGGGGGCTGTTCAATGAGCAGTTCTTC
. | TRBJ1-1 | 15 | TRBV5-1 | TRBD1 | CASSFQGAMNTEAFF | TGCGCCAGCAGCTTTCAGGGGGCTATGAACACTGAAGCTTTCTTT
. | TRBJ2-1 | 18 | TRBV4-3 | TRBD2 | CASSQVSPKAGGYNEQFF | TGCGCCAGCAGCCAAGTATCTCCAAAAGCGGGGGGGTACAATGAGCAGTTCTTC
. | TRBJ2-2 | 15 | TRBV15 | . | CATSSLQGWAGELFF | TGTGCCACCAGCAGCCTCCAGGGTTGGGCCGGGGAGCTGTTTTTT
. | TRBJ1-6 | 14 | TRBV6-4 | TRBD1 | CASSDATGGSPLHF | TGTGCCAGCAGTGACGCTACAGGGGGTTCACCCCTCCACTTT
. | TRBJ1-1 | 14 | TRBV27 | TRBD1 | CASSRDRLFTEAFF | TGTGCCAGCAGCCGGGACAGATTATTCACTGAAGCTTTCTTT
. | TRBJ2-4 | 12 | TRBV28 | . | CASSWRENIQYF | TGTGCCAGCAGCTGGAGGGAAAACATTCAGTACTTC
. | TRBJ1-5 | 13 | TRBV7-2 | . | CASSFGNNQPQHF | TGTGCCAGCAGCTTTGGCAATAATCAGCCCCAGCATTTT
. | TRBJ1-1 | 16 | TRBV5-6 | . | CASRRRREMEITEAFF | TGTGCCAGCAGAAGGAGGCGGGAAATGGAGATCACTGAAGCTTTCTTT
. | TRBJ1-3 | 13 | TRBV7-9 | . | CASSFGSGNTIYF | TGTGCCAGCAGCTTCGGCTCTGGAAACACCATATATTTT
. | TRBJ2-1 | 15 | TRBV2 | TRBD2 | CASSAGLAGYNEQFF | TGTGCCAGCAGCGCGGGACTAGCGGGATACAATGAGCAGTTCTTC
. | TRBJ2-7 | 12 | TRBV30 | . | CAWSDRGYEQYF | TGTGCCTGGAGTGACCGGGGGTACGAGCAGTACTTC
. | TRBJ2-7 | 15 | TRBV11-2 | TRBD2 | CASSPGLAGSYEQYF | TGTGCCAGCAGCCCGGGACTAGCGGGGTCGTACGAGCAGTACTTC